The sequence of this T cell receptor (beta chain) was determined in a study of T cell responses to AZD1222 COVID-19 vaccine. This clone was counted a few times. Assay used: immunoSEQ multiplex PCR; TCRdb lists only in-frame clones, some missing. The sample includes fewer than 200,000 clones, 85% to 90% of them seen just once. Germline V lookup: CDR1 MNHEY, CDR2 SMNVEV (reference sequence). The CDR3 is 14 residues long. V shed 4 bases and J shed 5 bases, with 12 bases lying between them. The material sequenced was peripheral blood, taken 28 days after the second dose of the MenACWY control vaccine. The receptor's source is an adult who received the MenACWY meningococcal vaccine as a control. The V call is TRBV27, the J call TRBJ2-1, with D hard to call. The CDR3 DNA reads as TGTGCCAGCAGTTACGGCTGGGGTAACAATGAGCAGTTCTTC. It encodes CASSYGWGNNEQFF.